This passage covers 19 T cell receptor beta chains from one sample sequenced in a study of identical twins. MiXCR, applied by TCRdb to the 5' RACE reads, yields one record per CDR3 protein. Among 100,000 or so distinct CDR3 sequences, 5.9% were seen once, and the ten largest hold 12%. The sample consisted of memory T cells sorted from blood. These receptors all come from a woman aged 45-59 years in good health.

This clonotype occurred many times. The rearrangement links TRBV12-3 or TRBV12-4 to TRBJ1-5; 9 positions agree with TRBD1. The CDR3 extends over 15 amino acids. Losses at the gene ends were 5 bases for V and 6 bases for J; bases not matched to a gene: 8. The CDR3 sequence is CASSPRTGAGQPQHF. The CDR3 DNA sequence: TGTGCCAGCAGTCCCCGGACAGGGGCTGGTCAGCCCCAGCATTTT.

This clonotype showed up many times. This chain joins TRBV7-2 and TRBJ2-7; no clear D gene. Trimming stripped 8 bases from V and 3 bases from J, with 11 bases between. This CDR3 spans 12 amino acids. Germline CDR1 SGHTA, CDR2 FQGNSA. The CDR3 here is CASSRSGYEQYF. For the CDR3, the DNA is TGTGCCAGCTCCCGGTCCGGCTACGAGCAGTACTTC.

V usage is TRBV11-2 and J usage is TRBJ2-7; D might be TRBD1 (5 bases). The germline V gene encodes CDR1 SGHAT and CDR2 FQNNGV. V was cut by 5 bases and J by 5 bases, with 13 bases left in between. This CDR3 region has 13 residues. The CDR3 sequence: CASSPRTNHEQYV. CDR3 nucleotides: TGTGCCAGCAGCCCTCGGACAAACCACGAGCAGTACGTC.

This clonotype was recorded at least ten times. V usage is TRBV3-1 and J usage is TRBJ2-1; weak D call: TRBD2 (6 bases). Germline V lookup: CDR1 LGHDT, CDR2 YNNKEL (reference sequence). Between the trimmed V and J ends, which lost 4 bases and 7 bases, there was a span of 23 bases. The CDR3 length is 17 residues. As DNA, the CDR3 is TGTGCCAGCAGCCCACACCCCCGACTAGGACAAAATAATGAGCAGTTCTTC. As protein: CASSPHPRLGQNNEQFF.

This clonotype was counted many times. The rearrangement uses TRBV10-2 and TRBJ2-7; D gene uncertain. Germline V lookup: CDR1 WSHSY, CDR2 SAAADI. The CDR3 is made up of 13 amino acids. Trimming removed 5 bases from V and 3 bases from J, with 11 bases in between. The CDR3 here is CASSRNRDYEQYV. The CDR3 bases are TGCGCCAGCAGTCGAAATAGAGACTACGAGCAGTACGTC.

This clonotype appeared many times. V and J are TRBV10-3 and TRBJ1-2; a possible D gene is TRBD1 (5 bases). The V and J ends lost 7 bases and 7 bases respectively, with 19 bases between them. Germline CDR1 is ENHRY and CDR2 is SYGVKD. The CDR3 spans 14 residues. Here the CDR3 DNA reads TGTGCCATCACTCAGACAGAGGAGGGTGCTGGCTACACCTTC. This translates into CAITQTEEGAGYTF.

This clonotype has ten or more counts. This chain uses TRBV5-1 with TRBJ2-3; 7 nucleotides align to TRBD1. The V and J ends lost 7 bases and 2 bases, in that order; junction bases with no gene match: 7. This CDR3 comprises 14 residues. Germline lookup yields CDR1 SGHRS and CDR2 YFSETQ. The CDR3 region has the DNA TGCGCCAGCGGTTCGGGACAGCTCACAGATACGCAGTATTTT. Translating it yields CASGSGQLTDTQYF.

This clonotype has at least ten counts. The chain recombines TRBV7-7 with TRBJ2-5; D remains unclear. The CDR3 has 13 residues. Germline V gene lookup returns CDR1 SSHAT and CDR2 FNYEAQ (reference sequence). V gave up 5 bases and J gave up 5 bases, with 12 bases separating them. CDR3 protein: CASSLGRWETQYF. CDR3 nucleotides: TGTGCCAGCAGCCTAGGGCGGTGGGAGACCCAGTACTTC. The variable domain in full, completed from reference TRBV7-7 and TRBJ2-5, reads GAGVSQSPRYKVTKRGQDVTLRCDPISSHATLYWYQQALGQGPEFLTYFNYEAQPDKSGLPSDRFSAERPEGSISTLTIQRTEQRDSAMYRCASSLGRWETQYFGPGTRLLVL.

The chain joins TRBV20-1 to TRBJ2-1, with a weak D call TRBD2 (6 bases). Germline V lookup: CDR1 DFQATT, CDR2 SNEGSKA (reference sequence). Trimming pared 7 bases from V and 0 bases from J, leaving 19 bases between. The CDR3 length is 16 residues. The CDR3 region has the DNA TGCAGTGTCCCACGGGGGAGGCAGAGCTCCTACAATGAGCAGTTCTTC. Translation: CSVPRGRQSSYNEQFF.

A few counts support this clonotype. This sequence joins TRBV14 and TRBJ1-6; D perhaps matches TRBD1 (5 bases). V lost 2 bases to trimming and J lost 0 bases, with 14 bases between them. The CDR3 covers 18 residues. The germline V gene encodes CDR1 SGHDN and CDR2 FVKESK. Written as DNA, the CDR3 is TGTGCCAGCAGCCAATATTCTAGGGGACTCTCCTATAATTCACCCCTCCACTTT. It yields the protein CASSQYSRGLSYNSPLHF.

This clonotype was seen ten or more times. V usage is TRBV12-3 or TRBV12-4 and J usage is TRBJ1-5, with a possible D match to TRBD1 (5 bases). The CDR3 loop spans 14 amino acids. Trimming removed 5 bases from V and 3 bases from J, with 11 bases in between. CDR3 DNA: TGTGCCAGCAGTCCGCAGGGTCCCAATCAGCCCCAGCATTTT. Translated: CASSPQGPNQPQHF.

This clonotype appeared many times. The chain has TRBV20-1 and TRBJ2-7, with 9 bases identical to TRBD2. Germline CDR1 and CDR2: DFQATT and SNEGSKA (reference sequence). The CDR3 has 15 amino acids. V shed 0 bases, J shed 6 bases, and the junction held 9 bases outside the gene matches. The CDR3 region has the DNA TGCAGTGCTAGAGATCCGGCGGGAGGGCCCGGCGAGCAGTACGTC. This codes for CSARDPAGGPGEQYV.

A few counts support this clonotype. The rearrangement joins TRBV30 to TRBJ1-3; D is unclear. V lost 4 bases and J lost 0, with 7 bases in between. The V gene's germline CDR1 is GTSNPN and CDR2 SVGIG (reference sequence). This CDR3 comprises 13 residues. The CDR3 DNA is TGTGCCTGGAACCGGATCTCTGGAAACACCATATATTTT. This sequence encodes CAWNRISGNTIYF.

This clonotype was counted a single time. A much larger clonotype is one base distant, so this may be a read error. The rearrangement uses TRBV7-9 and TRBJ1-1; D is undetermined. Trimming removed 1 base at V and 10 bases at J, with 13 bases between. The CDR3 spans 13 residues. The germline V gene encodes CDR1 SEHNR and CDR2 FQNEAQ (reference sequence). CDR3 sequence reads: CASSLGIVPAAFF. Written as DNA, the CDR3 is TGTGCCAGCAGCTTAGGGATTGTCCCGGCAGCTTTCTTT.

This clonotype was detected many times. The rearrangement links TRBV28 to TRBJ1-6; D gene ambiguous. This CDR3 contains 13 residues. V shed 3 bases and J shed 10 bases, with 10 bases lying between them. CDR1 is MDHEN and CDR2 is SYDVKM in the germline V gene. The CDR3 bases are TGTGCCAGCAGTTTGAACAAATGGTCACCCCTCCACTTT. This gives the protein CASSLNKWSPLHF.

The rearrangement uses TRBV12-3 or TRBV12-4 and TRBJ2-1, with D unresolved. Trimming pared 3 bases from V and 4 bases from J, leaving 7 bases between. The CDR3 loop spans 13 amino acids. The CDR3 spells CASSFPNYNEQFF. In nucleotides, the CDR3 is TGTGCCAGCAGTTTCCCCAATTACAATGAGCAGTTCTTC.

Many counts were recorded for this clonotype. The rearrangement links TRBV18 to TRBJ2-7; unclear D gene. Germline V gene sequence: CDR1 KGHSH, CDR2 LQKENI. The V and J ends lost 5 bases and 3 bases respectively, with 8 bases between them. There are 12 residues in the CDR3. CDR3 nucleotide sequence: TGTGCCAGCTCATCGGAAAGCTACGAGCAGTACGTC. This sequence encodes CASSSESYEQYV.

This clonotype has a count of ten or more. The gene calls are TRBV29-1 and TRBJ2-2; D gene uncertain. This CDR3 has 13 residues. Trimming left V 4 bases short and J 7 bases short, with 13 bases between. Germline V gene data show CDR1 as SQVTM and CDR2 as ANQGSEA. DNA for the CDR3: TGCAGCGTTGGGTCCGGGTCGGTCGGGGAGCTGTTTTTT. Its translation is CSVGSGSVGELFF.

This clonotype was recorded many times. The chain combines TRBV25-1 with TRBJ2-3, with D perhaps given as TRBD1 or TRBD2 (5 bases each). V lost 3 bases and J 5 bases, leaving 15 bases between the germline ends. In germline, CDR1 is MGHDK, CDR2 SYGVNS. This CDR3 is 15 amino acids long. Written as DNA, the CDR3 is TGTGCCAGCAGTGATGCAGGGAGTCCCGAAGATACGCAGTATTTT. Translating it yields CASSDAGSPEDTQYF.